The 14 T cell receptor beta chains below were found in one sample sequenced in a study of T-cell reconstitution after alpha-beta-depleted transplantation in children (dated by TCRdb to 2015 to 2016). Libraries were prepared through PCR. The instrument given in TCRdb is Illumina HiSeq 2500. TCR library preparation used molecular barcoding, with unique molecular identifiers applied to normalize quantification of the TCRbeta repertoire. Starting from the raw public reads, TCRdb applied fastp trimming at Q25, assembled clones with MiXCR and retained in-frame beta chains. One record per CDR3 amino acid sequence lists the most common genes and DNA. In all, the sample holds hundreds of thousands of distinct CDR3 sequences, and 10% to 15% of those were seen once. Approximately 2% of the sample comes from the top ten. The sample's treatment or condition label is to be understood as: allogeneic hematopoietic cell transplantation with graft depleted of TCRalphabeta T cells and CD19 B cells.

The sequencing here drew on PBMCs, mostly from graft donor cells, taken 360 days after TCRalphabeta/CD19-depleted stem cell transplant. The source of these receptors is a male patient between 10 and 17 years old who had a stem cell transplant for acute myeloid leukemia, so the T cells may come from the graft donor.

This clonotype was observed at least ten times. This chain links TRBV12-3 or TRBV12-4 with TRBJ1-2; TRBD1 is a possible D gene (6 bases). The CDR3 extends over 15 amino acids. V was pared by 10 bases and J by 9 bases, with 27 bases between. Here the CDR3 reads CANRQAGIPGGSYTF. CDR3 bases: TGTGCCAACCGACAGGCTGGCATACCCGGTGGGAGCTACACCTTC.

This chain uses TRBV24-1 with TRBJ2-7; 14 bases line up with TRBD2. The germline CDR1 and CDR2 sequences are KGHDR and SFDVKD. CDR3 length: 17 residues. V shed 5 bases and J 6 bases; nucleotides not matched to a gene: 11. CDR3: CATSAEPPGLAGVEQYF. CDR3 sequence (DNA): TGTGCCACCAGTGCCGAACCCCCGGGACTAGCGGGAGTCGAGCAGTACTTC.

Only a few counts were recorded for this clonotype. The CDR3 region is CASSFNLLAGGINEQYF. CDR3 sequence (DNA): TGCGCCAGCAGCTTTAACCTATTAGCGGGAGGGATAAACGAGCAGTACTTC. V usage is TRBV5-1 and J usage is TRBJ2-7; 11 bases are shared with TRBD2. V was pared by 2 bases and J by 5 bases, with 12 bases of the junction left unmatched. The CDR3 is 17 amino acids. Germline V lookup: CDR1 SGHRS, CDR2 YFSETQ.

This chain joins TRBV29-1 and TRBJ2-4; D might be TRBD1 (5 bases). Trimming left V 1 base short and J 0 bases short, with 19 bases between. This CDR3 has 18 residues. Germline V lookup: CDR1 SQVTM, CDR2 ANQGSEA. The CDR3 region has the DNA TGCAGCGTTGAAGCGACGTCATGGCAGGGCTTAGCCAAAAACATTCAGTACTTC. Translation: CSVEATSWQGLAKNIQYF.

For the CDR3, the DNA is TGTGCCAGCACCCTTTCCCCTGGACAGTTCTATGGCTACACCTTC. Encoded protein: CASTLSPGQFYGYTF. The genes are TRBV28 and TRBJ1-2; D is perhaps TRBD1 (6 bases). V shed 7 bases and J shed 4 bases, with 19 bases lying between them. Germline-derived CDR1 and CDR2 are MDHEN and SYDVKM. CDR3 size: 15 residues.

The J gene is TRBJ2-7, the V gene TRBV12-3 or TRBV12-4; 9 bases are a match to TRBD1. This CDR3 spans 15 amino acids. The junction had 6 bases not matched to a gene; V was cut back by 3 bases and J by 3 bases. The chain's CDR3 is CASSLGTGRHYEQYF. The CDR3 DNA sequence: TGTGCCAGCAGTTTGGGGACAGGGAGACACTACGAGCAGTACTTC.

The chain recombines TRBV20-1 with TRBJ2-3; D is unclear. This CDR3 comprises 12 residues. V lost 3 bases and J lost 3, with 7 bases in between. Germline-derived CDR1 and CDR2 are DFQATT and SNEGSKA (reference sequence). The CDR3 here is CSASYLTDTQYF. CDR3 bases: TGCAGTGCTAGTTACTTAACAGATACGCAGTATTTT.

This clonotype was observed at least ten times. The chain uses TRBV29-1 and TRBJ2-1, with a possible D match to TRBD2 (6 bases). Germline lookup yields CDR1 SQVTM and CDR2 ANQGSEA. CDR3 length: 13 residues. The V end lost 2 bases, the J end lost 4 bases, and 9 bases lay between the germline ends. For the CDR3, the DNA is TGCAGCGTTGAACTAGCGCCTTACAATGAGCAGTTCTTC. It translates to CSVELAPYNEQFF.

This clonotype was detected once. The chain has TRBV6-2 or TRBV6-3 and TRBJ2-1, with TRBD2 identical over 10 bases. The CDR3 consists of 16 residues. Trimming at V came to 6 bases and at J to 4 bases, leaving 9 bases not matched to a gene. The V gene's germline CDR1 is MNHEY and CDR2 SVGEGT. CDR3 region: CASRRIISGRYNEQFF. The CDR3 region has the DNA TGTGCCAGCAGAAGGATTATTAGCGGGAGGTACAATGAGCAGTTCTTC.

This chain joins TRBV4-3 and TRBJ2-7; tentative D call: TRBD1 (5 bases). V lost 2 bases and J 0 bases, leaving 14 bases between the germline ends. The CDR3 is made up of 16 amino acids. Per the germline V gene, CDR1 is LGHNA and CDR2 is YSLEER. In DNA form, the CDR3 reads TGCGCCAGCAGCCAATTCGGACATCCCAGCTCCTACGAGCAGTACTTC. This translates into CASSQFGHPSSYEQYF.

This chain uses TRBV20-1 with TRBJ1-3; no firm D call. Germline CDR1 reads DFQATT; CDR2 reads SNEGSKA (reference sequence). This CDR3 has 17 amino acids. V dropped 3 bases and J dropped 2 bases, with 20 bases sitting between them. CDR3 DNA: TGCAGTGCTAGGTGGGGAATCGAAACTATAGCTGGAAACACCATATATTTT. Encoded protein: CSARWGIETIAGNTIYF.

This clonotype was counted only a few times. V gene TRBV20-1 combines with J gene TRBJ2-7; 10 nucleotides line up with TRBD1. CDR3 size: 14 residues. Trimming at V came to 6 bases and at J to 4 bases, leaving 9 bases not matched to a gene. CDR1 and CDR2 (germline): DFQATT, SNEGSKA (reference sequence). The CDR3 here is CSAYSGTGEYEQYF. The CDR3 DNA reads as TGCAGTGCGTATTCCGGGACAGGGGAGTACGAGCAGTACTTC.

V and J are TRBV6-2 or TRBV6-3 and TRBJ2-7; 7 bases align to TRBD2. From germline, CDR1 is MNHEY and CDR2 SVGEGT. The junction had 12 bases not matched to a gene; V was cut back by 7 bases and J by 6 bases. The CDR3 spans 14 residues. The CDR3: CASIQAGRIGEQYF. CDR3 bases: TGTGCCAGCATCCAAGCGGGACGTATCGGCGAGCAGTACTTC.

This clonotype has more than one count but fewer than ten. This chain uses TRBV28 with TRBJ2-5; perhaps TRBD1 as D (5 bases). The CDR3 has 12 amino acids. Trimming stripped 3 bases from V and 7 bases from J, with 9 bases between. Germline V CDR1 and CDR2: MDHEN, SYDVKM. CDR3 in amino acids: CASSFRDGTQYF. CDR3 in DNA: TGTGCCAGCAGTTTCAGGGATGGGACCCAGTACTTC. The full variable domain, rest sourced from reference TRBV28 and TRBJ2-5, is DVKVTQSSRYLVKRTGEKVFLECVQDMDHENMFWYRQDPGLGLRLIYFSYDVKMKEKGDIPEGYSVSREKKERFSLILESASTNQTSMYLCASSFRDGTQYFGPGTRLLVL.